This T cell receptor beta chain originates from a study of OX40 agonist ivuxolimab in advanced cancers. At the level of the study: The study reported partial responses in three patients: one hepatocellular carcinoma, two cutaneous melanoma. Study-level results: At 0.1 to 3.0 mg/kg and by week 6, clonal expansion occurred in CD4+ and CD8+ blood T cells. Low clonal expansion, among the lowest seen, marked partial responders at 0.1-3.0 mg/kg.

Prior autoimmune disease or systemic immunosuppression barred patients. This clone was counted a single time. The target antigen is unknown. Trimming cost V 0 bases and J 8 bases, with 16 bases left between them. The germline V gene encodes CDR1 GTSNPN and CDR2 SVGIG (reference sequence). The CDR3 loop spans 14 amino acids. Some clones are missing from TCRdb's copy, which holds only in-frame ones; the method was immunoSEQ multiplex PCR. The table has around 67,000 clones, 84% seen once. The chain recombines TRBV30 with TRBJ1-2; tentative D call: TRBD1 (5 bases). The sequence came from an adult with an advanced solid tumor such as melanoma, head and neck, liver or kidney cancer. This specimen was CD4+ or CD8+ T cells sorted from blood, taken in a trial of the OX40 agonist ivuxolimab. The CDR3 loop reads CAWSVGLSINGYTF. CDR3 bases: TGTGCCTGGAGTGTGGGGCTATCTATCAACGGCTACACCTTC.